The rows below give T cell receptor beta chains drawn from one sample of a study of cytomegalovirus exposure and HLA in healthy donors. Assay used: immunoSEQ multiplex PCR; TCRdb lists only in-frame clones, some missing. Of about 210,000 clones listed, about 90% were seen once; the top ten hold roughly 0.98%. Sequences were obtained from PBMCs. These receptors came from a boy between 2 and 10 years old in good health and CMV-seronegative. CDR3s include the opening cysteine and the closing phenylalanine or tryptophan. The order of the fields is D gene, clone size, V gene, J gene, CDR3 DNA, CDR3 protein. A D gene is named only where the DNA matches it firmly. Not every row has a clone size; where given, it reads once, few, many or a size class.

D: .; size: .; V: TRBV21-1; J: TRBJ2-4; DNA: TGTGCCAGCAGCAACCAGGGGGTTATGGTTCAGTACTTC; CDR3: CASSNQGVMVQYF
D: TRBD1; size: .; V: TRBV4-1; J: TRBJ1-2; DNA: TGCGCCAGCAGCCAAACCGGGACAGTCTATGGCTACACCTTC; CDR3: CASSQTGTVYGYTF
D: TRBD1; size: once; V: TRBV19; J: TRBJ2-4; DNA: TGTGCCAGTAGTAATTACTTGACAGGGGAAAACATTCAGTACTTC; CDR3: CASSNYLTGENIQYF
D: .; size: .; V: TRBV19; J: TRBJ2-2; DNA: TGTGCCAGTAGCTCTATCACCGGGGAGCTGTTTTTT; CDR3: CASSSITGELFF
D: .; size: .; V: TRBV5-1; J: TRBJ1-1; DNA: TGCGCCAGCAGATCAGGGCTGAACACTGAAGCTTTCTTT; CDR3: CASRSGLNTEAFF
D: .; size: .; V: TRBV5-3; J: TRBJ2-5; DNA: TGTGCCAGAAGCTTGGCTAATCACCAAGAGACCCAGTACTTC; CDR3: CARSLANHQETQYF
D: TRBD2; size: .; V: TRBV27; J: TRBJ2-5; DNA: TGTGCCAGCAGTCCCTGGACTAGCGGGGGGGAGGAGACCCAGTACTTC; CDR3: CASSPWTSGGEETQYF
D: .; size: .; V: TRBV9; J: TRBJ1-1; DNA: TGTGCCAGCAGCTCTGCTATGAACACTGAAGCTTTCTTT; CDR3: CASSSAMNTEAFF
D: .; size: .; V: TRBV23-1; J: TRBJ2-3; DNA: TGCGCCAGCGCGCCCAGGGTTGCCCGATCAGGCACAGATACGCAGTATTTT; CDR3: CASAPRVARSGTDTQYF
D: .; size: .; V: TRBV19; J: TRBJ1-2; DNA: TGTGCCAGTACTCTTCCCGGCCGGCAGGGGTATGGCTACACCTTC; CDR3: CASTLPGRQGYGYTF
D: TRBD2; size: .; V: TRBV4-2; J: TRBJ2-3; DNA: TGTGCCAGCAGCACTACTAGCGGCAACACAGATACGCAGTATTTT; CDR3: CASSTTSGNTDTQYF
D: TRBD2; size: .; V: TRBV9; J: TRBJ2-1; DNA: TGTGCCAGCAGCGTAGAGGATAGCGGGGTCAATGAGCAGTTCTTC; CDR3: CASSVEDSGVNEQFF
D: TRBD2; size: once; V: TRBV7-9; J: TRBJ2-3; DNA: TGTTCCAGCAGCCCTAGCCGGACTAGCGCCCCAGATACGCAGTATTTT; CDR3: CSSSPSRTSAPDTQYF
D: TRBD1; size: once; V: TRBV2; J: TRBJ1-1; DNA: TGTGCCAGCAGTGACTACAGGGGCCCAGACACTGAAGCTTTCTTT; CDR3: CASSDYRGPDTEAFF
D: .; size: .; V: TRBV19; J: TRBJ1-4; DNA: TGTGCCAGTAGTTCCCGGCGGGATGGTAATGAAAAACTGTTTTTT; CDR3: CASSSRRDGNEKLFF
D: TRBD1; size: .; V: TRBV5-1; J: TRBJ2-5; DNA: TGCGCCAGCAGCTTGTTAACCGGGACAGGAGAAGAGACCCAGTACTTC; CDR3: CASSLLTGTGEETQYF
D: .; size: .; V: TRBV5-1; J: TRBJ2-7; DNA: TGCGCCAGCAGCTTGGTCTCTAGCGCCTACGAGCAGTACTTC; CDR3: CASSLVSSAYEQYF
D: .; size: .; V: TRBV28; J: TRBJ1-3; DNA: TGTGCCAGCAGTCTCTACTCTGGAAACACCATATATTTT; CDR3: CASSLYSGNTIYF
D: .; size: few; V: TRBV6-6; J: TRBJ1-2; DNA: TGTGCCAGCGAGGGCAGGGGAGCGAGCATCTATGGCTACACCTTC; CDR3: CASEGRGASIYGYTF